This passage covers 31 T cell receptor beta chains from one sample sequenced in a study of T cell changes during pregnancy in multiple sclerosis. Sequencing was performed with immunoSEQ multiplex PCR; in TCRdb, only in-frame clones are kept and a portion is missing. The data contain about 46,000 clones, about 91% of them seen just once; the ten biggest clones take up 7.5% to 9%. The specimen was CD8+ T cells from peripheral blood mononuclear cells, collected after pregnancy. These TCRs come from a female donor with multiple sclerosis, enrolled in a pregnancy study.

This chain joins TRBV9 and TRBJ2-7; 12 bases are a match to TRBD1. Germline V CDR1 and CDR2: SGDLS, YYNGEE. V lost 3 bases to trimming and J lost 5 bases; unmatched junction nucleotides: 18. The CDR3 loop spans 19 amino acids. The CDR3 sequence: CASSAKPGQGALDFHEQYF. The CDR3 nucleotides are TGTGCCAGCAGCGCGAAACCGGGACAGGGGGCTTTGGACTTCCACGAGCAGTACTTC.

The chain recombines TRBV6-5 with TRBJ1-2; TRBD1 matches at 9 bases. Germline CDR1 MNHEY, CDR2 SVGAGI. After removal of 2 bases from V and 7 bases from J, the junction contained 8 bases not matched to a gene. The CDR3 totals 15 residues. CDR3 protein: CASSYAGTGTGGYTF. CDR3 coding DNA: TGTGCCAGCAGTTACGCCGGGACAGGGACGGGTGGCTACACCTTC.

This sequence joins TRBV5-1 and TRBJ1-1; TRBD1 agrees at 8 bases. Germline V gives CDR1 SGHRS, CDR2 YFSETQ. The CDR3 totals 14 residues. After removal of 0 bases from V and 8 bases from J, the junction contained 6 bases not matched to a gene. The CDR3 sequence is CASSLDQGAREAFF. CDR3 in DNA: TGCGCCAGCAGCTTGGACCAGGGGGCCCGGGAAGCTTTCTTT.

The gene calls are TRBV6-5 and TRBJ1-1; D call uncertain. The CDR3 totals 15 residues. V was pared by 5 bases and J by 1 base, with 14 bases between. The germline V gene encodes CDR1 MNHEY and CDR2 SVGAGI. CDR3: CASSPDGDRNTEAFF. The CDR3 DNA sequence: TGTGCCAGCAGTCCCGACGGGGATCGGAACACTGAAGCTTTCTTT.

This clone was counted a few times. V is TRBV7-6 and J is TRBJ1-1; 8 bases agree with TRBD1. The CDR3 is made up of 13 amino acids. J gave up 1 base and V 8 bases, and 3 bases lay outside the gene matches. Germline assignment: CDR1 SGHVS and CDR2 FNYEAQ. CDR3 loop: CASQGAGNTEAFF. The CDR3 DNA reads TGTGCCAGCCAGGGGGCCGGGAACACTGAAGCTTTCTTT.

The chain employs TRBV19 and TRBJ1-1, with unresolved D. V gave up 2 bases and J gave up 0 bases, with 16 bases separating them. The CDR3 has 17 residues. Germline V gene lookup returns CDR1 LNHDA and CDR2 SQIVND (reference sequence). The CDR3 loop is CASSIYPRRAMNTEAFF. CDR3 DNA sequence: TGTGCCAGTAGTATATACCCGCGGAGGGCGATGAACACTGAAGCTTTCTTT.

This clone was seen just once. The J gene is TRBJ2-3, the V gene TRBV6-4; D not certain. The CDR3 contains 13 residues. The germline V gene encodes CDR1 MRHNA and CDR2 SNTAGT. Trimming removed 8 bases at V and 6 bases at J, with 15 bases between. Here the CDR3 DNA reads TGTGCCAGCTCCCCAGATGGCCACGATACGCAGTATTTT. Amino acids: CASSPDGHDTQYF.

This clone occurred many times. The CDR3 is CASSQGKGQSDEQFF. In nucleotides, the CDR3 is TGTGCCAGCAGCCAAGGGAAAGGACAGTCCGATGAGCAGTTCTTC. The genes are TRBV4-2 and TRBJ2-1; D is possibly TRBD1 (6 bases). Germline CDR1 is LGHNA and CDR2 is YNFKEQ. The CDR3 has 15 residues. The V end lost 1 base, the J end lost 8 bases, and 15 bases lay between the germline ends.

The gene calls are TRBV11-2 and TRBJ1-6; 7 bases map to TRBD1. CDR1 SGHAT and CDR2 FQNNGV come from the germline V gene. The CDR3 contains 13 residues. Trimming cost V 5 bases and J 10 bases; bases outside gene matches: 5. The CDR3 DNA is TGTGCCAGCAGCGACAGGGTTGGCTCACCCCTCCACTTT. Protein sequence: CASSDRVGSPLHF.

The chain employs TRBV15 and TRBJ1-1; 8 nucleotides agree with TRBD1. This CDR3 is 15 amino acids long. Germline CDR1 is LNHNV and CDR2 is YYDKDF (reference sequence). Losses at the gene ends were 0 bases for V and 10 bases for J; bases not matched to a gene: 10. The CDR3 protein is CATSRDIGQGAGAFF. The CDR3 DNA is TGTGCCACCAGCAGAGATATAGGGCAGGGGGCTGGAGCTTTCTTT.

The chain carries TRBV19 and TRBJ2-3; TRBD1 aligns across 9 bases. The CDR3 loop spans 14 amino acids. Looked up from germline, CDR1 is LNHDA and CDR2 is SQIVND (reference sequence). The V segment lost 6 bases and the J segment 4 bases; nucleotides outside the gene matches: 5. The CDR3 DNA reads as TGTGCCAGTAGAAAACAGGGGGCCGCAGATACGCAGTATTTT. Residues: CASRKQGAADTQYF.

The J gene is TRBJ2-1, the V gene TRBV7-9; 9 bases are a match to TRBD2. CDR1 and CDR2 (germline): SEHNR, FQNEAQ (reference sequence). The V gene end was trimmed by 4 bases and the J gene end by 1 base; junction bases not matched to a gene: 5. The CDR3 contains 16 residues. The CDR3 nucleotides read TGTGCCAGCAGCTCGTTCACTAGCGGGTCCTACAATGAGCAGTTCTTC. It yields the protein CASSSFTSGSYNEQFF.

The V gene is TRBV6-5, the J gene TRBJ2-1; TRBD2 matches at 9 bases. The CDR3 totals 16 residues. The junction had 11 bases not matched to a gene; V was cut back by 4 bases and J by 7 bases. The germline gives CDR1 MNHEY, CDR2 SVGAGI. The CDR3, as DNA: TGTGCCAGCAGTTCGGCTTGGCGGGGGGGCCGTAATGAGCAGTTCTTC. Amino acid sequence: CASSSAWRGGRNEQFF.

This clone has at least ten counts. V gene TRBV7-9 combines with J gene TRBJ2-1, with 8 nucleotides matching TRBD1. V shed 5 bases and J 7 bases; nucleotides not matched to a gene: 10. The length of the CDR3 is 15 residues. Germline CDR1 reads SEHNR; CDR2 reads FQNEAQ (reference sequence). CDR3 sequence reads: CASSPQGAFWNEQFF. The CDR3 nucleotides read TGTGCCAGCAGCCCCCAGGGGGCGTTTTGGAATGAGCAGTTCTTC.

The V call is TRBV7-9, the J call TRBJ1-4; 7 bases match TRBD1. V lost 5 bases, J lost 8 bases, and 14 bases stayed unmatched. Germline CDR1 SEHNR, CDR2 FQNEAQ (reference sequence). CDR3 length: 16 residues. CDR3 sequence: CASSHTLQGRREKLFF. The CDR3 DNA is TGTGCCAGCAGCCATACACTACAGGGGAGACGAGAAAAACTGTTTTTT.

The V and J genes are TRBV5-1 and TRBJ2-5; a possible D gene is TRBD2 (5 bases). CDR1 and CDR2 (germline): SGHRS, YFSETQ. V gave up 2 bases and J gave up 1 base, with 12 bases separating them. The CDR3 covers 15 residues. This CDR3 is CASSFEGVPQETQYF. The CDR3 bases are TGCGCCAGCAGCTTTGAGGGAGTTCCCCAAGAGACCCAGTACTTC.

The chain has TRBV6-6 and TRBJ1-1; no clear D. CDR1 is MNHNY, CDR2 SVGAGI, per germline (reference sequence). This CDR3 region has 14 residues. V was shortened by 4 bases and J by 0 bases, with 9 bases between the two germline ends. The CDR3 loop reads CASSSQALNTEAFF. In nucleotides, the CDR3 is TGTGCCAGCAGTTCCCAGGCGTTGAACACTGAAGCTTTCTTT.

The gene calls are TRBV5-4 and TRBJ1-4, with 10 bases fitting TRBD1. V was clipped by 1 base and J by 1 base; unmatched bases: 4. The germline V gene encodes CDR1 SGHNT and CDR2 YYREEE (reference sequence). The CDR3 contains 17 residues. In nucleotides, the CDR3 is TGTGCCAGCAGCTTGAAGACAGGGGGCAAAACTAATGAAAAACTGTTTTTT. This encodes CASSLKTGGKTNEKLFF.

The J gene is TRBJ2-3, the V gene TRBV6-6; D is ambiguous. Trimming stripped 2 bases from V and 3 bases from J, with 9 bases between. Germline V gives CDR1 MNHNY, CDR2 SVGAGI (reference sequence). This CDR3 region has 14 residues. The CDR3 DNA is TGTGCCAGCAGTTACGGTGGCTCAACAGATACGCAGTATTTT. The encoded protein is CASSYGGSTDTQYF.

The chain couples TRBV27 to TRBJ2-1; TRBD1 matches at 11 bases. Germline V gives CDR1 MNHEY, CDR2 SMNVEV (reference sequence). Losses at the gene ends were 7 bases for V and 7 bases for J; bases not matched to a gene: 9. The CDR3 has 15 residues. The CDR3 here is CASTPGTGGRNEQFF. The CDR3 DNA follows: TGTGCCAGCACTCCAGGGACAGGGGGAAGGAATGAGCAGTTCTTC.

CDR3 amino acids: CASSPEAQSNEKLFF. The CDR3 DNA is TGTGCCAGCAGCCCTGAGGCCCAGTCAAATGAAAAACTGTTTTTT. The rearrangement links TRBV7-9 to TRBJ1-4; D is undetermined. CDR3 length: 15 amino acids. Germline values: CDR1 SEHNR, CDR2 FQNEAQ (reference sequence). Trimming removed 5 bases from V and 5 bases from J, with 15 bases in between.

The chain carries TRBV4-1 and TRBJ1-5; D ambiguous. CDR1 is MGHRA and CDR2 is YSYEKL in the germline V gene. CDR3 length equals 15 residues. The V end lost 3 bases, the J end lost 0 bases, and 9 bases lay between the germline ends. CDR3 coding DNA: TGCGCCAGCAGCCAGGCCACAGCTAGCAATCAGCCCCAGCATTTT. This codes for CASSQATASNQPQHF.

V usage is TRBV29-1 and J usage is TRBJ2-1, with 10 bases fitting TRBD2. The CDR3 is made up of 15 amino acids. The germline V gene has CDR1 SQVTM and CDR2 ANQGSEA. The V segment lost 1 base and the J segment 6 bases; nucleotides outside the gene matches: 6. The CDR3 DNA sequence: TGCAGCGTTGAAGGGGGACTAGCGAAGTCCAATGAGCAGTTCTTC. As protein: CSVEGGLAKSNEQFF.

The genes are TRBV10-3 and TRBJ2-5; 8 positions agree with TRBD2. The CDR3 consists of 13 residues. Germline assignment: CDR1 ENHRY and CDR2 SYGVKD. V gave up 6 bases and J gave up 3 bases; unmatched junction bases: 3. CDR3 loop: CAIRGAGEETQYF. The CDR3 DNA follows: TGTGCCATCAGGGGAGCGGGAGAAGAGACCCAGTACTTC.

The chain couples TRBV27 to TRBJ1-2; TRBD1 aligns across 7 bases. The J segment lost 4 bases and the V segment lost 4 bases, leaving 12 bases of the junction unmatched. The CDR3 extends over 16 amino acids. CDR1 and CDR2 from the germline V gene are MNHEY and SMNVEV (reference sequence). The CDR3 bases are TGTGCCAGCAGTTGGGTAGGGGGCGCGAGGAGCTATGGCTACACCTTC. The encoded protein is CASSWVGGARSYGYTF.

The gene calls are TRBV4-2 and TRBJ1-1; D is ambiguous. Germline loops: CDR1 LGHNA, CDR2 YNFKEQ. Trimming stripped 1 base from V and 13 bases from J, with 13 bases between. This CDR3 is 12 amino acids long. CDR3 DNA: TGTGCCAGCAGCCAAGGTGAAGCGGGTCTTTTCTTT. It translates to CASSQGEAGLFF.

The V gene is TRBV29-1, the J gene TRBJ2-3, with TRBD2 identical over 10 bases. The CDR3 runs to 19 residues. V trimming: 7 bases; J trimming: 2 bases; junction bases outside the gene matches: 21. Germline V gene data show CDR1 as SQVTM and CDR2 as ANQGSEA. CDR3: CSAEGAGGPNSDFTDTQYF. DNA for the CDR3: TGCAGCGCCGAGGGAGCGGGGGGGCCAAATTCTGATTTCACAGATACGCAGTATTTT.

The rearrangement uses TRBV30 and TRBJ2-7; 10 nucleotides match TRBD1. The CDR3 runs to 13 residues. Germline CDR1 is GTSNPN and CDR2 is SVGIG (reference sequence). Unmatched junction bases numbered 8, after V lost 6 bases and J lost 6 bases. This CDR3 is CACPGTGVGEQYF. The CDR3 DNA sequence: TGTGCCTGCCCCGGGACAGGGGTCGGCGAGCAGTACTTC.

The chain recombines TRBV7-6 with TRBJ2-1; a weak D match, TRBD2 (6 bases). In germline, CDR1 is SGHVS, CDR2 FNYEAQ. Trimming removed 5 bases at V and 2 bases at J, with 13 bases between. The CDR3 is 15 amino acids. The CDR3 loop reads CASSVSGSPYNEQFF. CDR3 nucleotides: TGTGCCAGCAGCGTGTCCGGGAGCCCCTACAATGAGCAGTTCTTC.

The chain recombines TRBV4-1 with TRBJ2-7, with a possible D match to TRBD2 (7 bases). V shed 0 bases and J shed 3 bases, with 18 bases lying between them. This CDR3 is 17 amino acids long. Germline assignment: CDR1 MGHRA and CDR2 YSYEKL. The CDR3 reads CASSQEGGGRASYEQYF. CDR3 nucleotide sequence: TGCGCCAGCAGCCAAGAAGGGGGTGGGAGGGCCAGCTACGAGCAGTACTTC.

This clone was counted a single time. The gene calls are TRBV5-1 and TRBJ1-1, with D perhaps TRBD1 (5 bases). CDR1 and CDR2 (germline): SGHRS, YFSETQ. There are 15 residues in the CDR3. The V end was cut by 0 bases, the J end by 1 base, with 10 bases between. The CDR3: CASSLEGHWNTEAFF. The CDR3 DNA reads as TGCGCCAGCAGCTTGGAGGGGCATTGGAACACTGAAGCTTTCTTT.